This passage covers 18 T cell receptor beta chains from one sample sequenced in a study of cytomegalovirus exposure and HLA in healthy donors. Generated by immunoSEQ multiplex PCR, the TCRdb table keeps only in-frame clones and is missing some. The sample has about 200,000 clones; roughly 88% are singletons. Specimen: PBMCs. The origin of the receptors is a woman younger than 45 in good health and CMV-seropositive.

The CDR3 loop reads CASSQEALSEKLFF. The CDR3 DNA is TGCGCCAGCAGCCAAGAAGCGCTTTCCGAAAAACTGTTTTTT. The chain carries TRBV4-1 and TRBJ1-4; D gene ambiguous. With 0 bases removed from V and 8 bases from J, the gap between germline ends came to 10 bases. Germline V lookup: CDR1 MGHRA, CDR2 YSYEKL. The CDR3 runs to 14 residues.

This chain uses TRBV6-1 with TRBJ2-3; possibly TRBD2 for D (5 bases). The CDR3 has 15 residues. Per the germline V gene, CDR1 is MNHNS and CDR2 is SASEGT. V lost 10 bases and J lost 2, with 19 bases in between. Here the CDR3 reads CATFLALGFTDTQYF. Here the CDR3 DNA reads TGTGCCACCTTTCTAGCTTTGGGCTTCACAGATACGCAGTATTTT.

Concerning this clone: The sample carries other DNA sequences with the same CDR3. The CDR3 sequence is CSARGRGYTF. CDR3 DNA sequence: TGCAGTGCTAGAGGGCGGGGCTACACCTTC. The V and J genes are TRBV20-1 and TRBJ1-2; D uncertain. Trimming left V 1 base short and J 8 bases short, with 5 bases between. Germline CDR1 DFQATT, CDR2 SNEGSKA (reference sequence). The CDR3 is 10 residues long.

The table lists this clone with a count of one. The chain carries TRBV5-1 and TRBJ1-2; D unresolved. The germline V gene encodes CDR1 SGHRS and CDR2 YFSETQ. CDR3 length: 14 residues. V was shortened by 3 bases and J by 6 bases, with 15 bases between the two germline ends. The CDR3 region is CASSSTGVVNGYTF. The DNA for the CDR3 is TGCGCCAGCAGCTCAACGGGAGTGGTGAATGGCTACACCTTC.

This clone has only a few counts. The CDR3 here is CASSLATLAGEGDTQYF. DNA of the CDR3: TGCGCCAGCAGCTTGGCTACGCTAGCGGGCGAGGGAGATACGCAGTATTTT. The chain carries TRBV5-1 and TRBJ2-3, with 8 bases identical to TRBD2. After removal of 0 bases from V and 5 bases from J, the junction contained 11 bases not matched to a gene. The CDR3 covers 17 residues. Germline CDR1 SGHRS, CDR2 YFSETQ.

The V and J genes are TRBV7-6 and TRBJ1-1, with D maybe TRBD1 (6 bases). Trimming cost V 5 bases and J 3 bases, with 10 bases left between them. Per germline, CDR1 SGHVS and CDR2 FNYEAQ. The CDR3 is 13 amino acids. CDR3 sequence (DNA): TGTGCCAGCAGCAGCGACAGGTACACTGAAGCTTTCTTT. Translated, it gives CASSSDRYTEAFF. Variable domain in full (rest from reference TRBV7-6 and TRBJ1-1): GAGVSQSPRYKVTKRGQDVALRCDPISGHVSLYWYRQALGQGPEFLTYFNYEAQQDKSGLPNDRFSAERPEGSISTLTIQRTEQRDSAMYRCASSSDRYTEAFFGQGTRLTVV.

The chain carries TRBV29-1 and TRBJ2-7; tentatively, D is TRBD2 (7 bases). Germline V CDR1 and CDR2: SQVTM, ANQGSEA. CDR3 length: 11 residues. Trimming pared 6 bases from V and 7 bases from J, leaving 13 bases between. CDR3 sequence: CSVEKGGEQYF. The CDR3 nucleotides read TGCAGCGTCGAGAAGGGGGGGGAGCAGTACTTC.

This chain uses TRBV25-1 with TRBJ1-5; D is perhaps TRBD1 (5 bases). The length of the CDR3 is 12 residues. V gave up 6 bases and J gave up 4 bases, with 7 bases separating them. CDR1 MGHDK and CDR2 SYGVNS come from the germline V gene. CDR3 nucleotides: TGTGCCAGCAGCCAGGGAAATCAGCCCCAGCATTTT. This sequence encodes CASSQGNQPQHF. The complete variable domain, with remaining parts taken from reference TRBV25-1 and TRBJ1-5, reads EADIYQTPRYLVIGTGKKITLECSQTMGHDKMYWYQQDPGMELHLIHYSYGVNSTEKGDLSSESTVSRIRTEHFPLTLESARPSHTSQYLCASSQGNQPQHFGDGTRLSIL.

Only one count was recorded for this clone. The chain carries TRBV11-3 and TRBJ1-5; 7 nucleotides line up with TRBD1. The CDR3 sequence is 14 residues long. Trimming cost V 5 bases and J 3 bases; bases outside gene matches: 4. Germline V gene sequence: CDR1 SGHNT, CDR2 YENEEA. Here the CDR3 DNA reads TGTGCCAGCAGCAGGGACAGCTCCAATCAGCCCCAGCATTTT. Its translation is CASSRDSSNQPQHF.

The J gene is TRBJ2-1, the V gene TRBV27, with D unclear. Germline V gene lookup returns CDR1 MNHEY and CDR2 SMNVEV (reference sequence). Trimming took off 3 bases at V and 2 bases at J, with 11 bases between the two ends. This CDR3 has 15 residues. In DNA, the CDR3 is TGTGCCAGCAGTTTTCAGGCACCCACCTACAATGAGCAGTTCTTC. Translating gives CASSFQAPTYNEQFF.

The CDR3 protein is CASSPGSGGRTDTQYF. The CDR3 DNA reads TGTGCCAGCTCACCAGGTTCGGGGGGGCGCACAGATACGCAGTATTTT. The chain recombines TRBV18 with TRBJ2-3; TRBD2 aligns across 8 bases. CDR1 KGHSH and CDR2 LQKENI come from the germline V gene. V shed 2 bases, J shed 1 base, and the junction held 5 bases outside the gene matches. There are 16 residues in the CDR3.

This chain's CDR3 is CASRAPGDYGYTF. The CDR3 bases are TGTGCCAGCAGGGCCCCCGGGGACTATGGCTACACCTTC. The chain links TRBV7-9 to TRBJ1-2; D is uncertain. The CDR3 length is 13 residues. Germline CDR1 is SEHNR and CDR2 is FQNEAQ (reference sequence). Trimming left V 6 bases short and J 3 bases short, with 11 bases between.

V is TRBV19 and J is TRBJ2-5, with 7 bases aligning to TRBD2. Germline CDR1 LNHDA, CDR2 SQIVND (reference sequence). This CDR3 has 12 residues. The V gene end was trimmed by 10 bases and the J gene end by 5 bases; junction bases not matched to a gene: 7. DNA of the CDR3: TGTGCCACCGGGGTCGGGGGGGAGACCCAGTACTTC. It translates to CATGVGGETQYF.

This clone was found a few times. This chain uses TRBV4-2 with TRBJ2-7; 10 bases are a match to TRBD2. J gave up 0 bases and V 0 bases, and 2 bases lay outside the gene matches. This CDR3 is built from 16 residues. Germline V CDR1 and CDR2: LGHNA, YNFKEQ. The CDR3 region is CASSQDTSGVSYEQYF. The CDR3 nucleotides read TGTGCCAGCAGCCAAGATACTAGCGGGGTCTCCTACGAGCAGTACTTC.

V and J are TRBV9 and TRBJ1-4; TRBD1 might be the D (5 bases). CDR1 and CDR2 from the germline V gene are SGDLS and YYNGEE. The CDR3 runs 14 residues. V lost 5 bases to trimming and J lost 8 bases, with 16 bases between them. DNA of the CDR3: TGTGCCAGCAGTCCGCAGGGTGAAGGAGAAAAACTGTTTTTT. Amino acid sequence: CASSPQGEGEKLFF.

The CDR3 spells CASSALGDNYGYTF. CDR3 coding DNA: TGTGCCAGCAGTGCTTTAGGAGACAACTATGGCTACACCTTC. This chain joins TRBV2 and TRBJ1-2; D gene uncertain. V dropped 4 bases and J dropped 2 bases, with 11 bases sitting between them. Per the germline V gene, CDR1 is SNHLY and CDR2 is FYNNEI. The CDR3 loop spans 14 amino acids.

The CDR3 here is CASSASGLHEKLFF. The CDR3 DNA sequence: TGTGCCAGCAGTGCGTCAGGGCTACATGAAAAACTGTTTTTT. J is TRBJ1-4 and V is TRBV2, with D tentatively TRBD1 (5 bases). The CDR3 extends over 14 amino acids. Germline V CDR1 and CDR2: SNHLY, FYNNEI. V was trimmed by 4 bases and J by 6 bases, leaving 12 bases between them.

The gene calls are TRBV6-1 and TRBJ2-3; 14 nucleotides line up with TRBD2. Losses at the gene ends were 8 bases for V and 6 bases for J; bases not matched to a gene: 7. Germline values: CDR1 MNHNS, CDR2 SASEGT. The CDR3 is 15 residues long. CDR3 coding DNA: TGTGCCAGCGGCGGACTAGCGGGAGGTGGTGATACGCAGTATTTT. This encodes CASGGLAGGGDTQYF.